The clone carrying this T cell receptor (beta chain) turned up a few times. What it binds is unknown. One end of the junction fails to match germline, which may point to a read error. The template was RNA from unsorted bulk tissue. The sample originates from a study of tumor and adjacent non-tumor tissue in lung cancer. Study summary: Stage I to III disease affected approximately 11 men and 5 women aged roughly 31 to 85. Each sample yielded 4 million to 5 million productive TCRbeta reads on average.

TCRbeta libraries were built with three rounds of nested PCR, modified from ARM-PCR. Via MiXCR, TCRdb re-called the multiplex PCR reads, giving one row per CDR3 protein. The sample lists tens of thousands of distinct CDR3 sequences, about 70% seen once, with 18% in the top ten. CDR3 length equals 17 residues. Study-wide results and limits: Compared with tumor, normal lung showed significantly lower TCR diversity. Top 100 clones took a larger repertoire share in normal lung.

The sample was lung tumor tissue. This chain links TRBV12-3 or TRBV12-4 with TRBJ2-1; 10 nucleotides align to TRBD2. This receptor was obtained from a man aged 55 to 70 with non-small cell lung cancer. CDR3 protein: CVSSSWRTSGTYNEQFF. CDR3 nucleotide sequence: TGTGTCAGCAGTTCTTGGCGGACTAGCGGTACTTACAATGAGCAGTTCTTC.